The 13 T cell receptor beta chains listed next were all sequenced from one sample in a study of shared clonotypes between healthy human individuals. Clones were read by immunoSEQ multiplex PCR, and TCRdb kept only the in-frame ones, dropping some. The sample shows over 800,000 clones, almost 95% of them seen only once. Naivety among CD8 cells was defined by CD45RO negativity and positive CCR7 selection, thereby excluding terminally differentiated effector memory CD45RA+ cells. Sequenced material: naive CD8+ T cells sorted from blood. The source is a man aged 30 to 39 in good health.

In this sample, this clone turned up a few times. The V and J genes are TRBV28 and TRBJ1-3, with a weak D call TRBD1 (6 bases). From germline, CDR1 is MDHEN and CDR2 SYDVKM. Trimming left V 3 bases short and J 1 base short, with 10 bases between. There are 15 residues in the CDR3. The CDR3 DNA follows: TGTGCCAGCAGTTTCGACAGGACTTCTGGAAACACCATATATTTT. This sequence encodes CASSFDRTSGNTIYF.

This rearrangement joins TRBV7-2 to TRBJ2-7, with TRBD2 identical over 10 bases. With 2 bases clipped from V and 4 bases from J, the junction kept 5 bases outside the gene matches. Germline CDR1 reads SGHTA; CDR2 reads FQGNSA. This CDR3 is 15 amino acids long. This CDR3 reads CASSLYPLAGYEQYF. As DNA, the CDR3 is TGTGCCAGCAGCTTATATCCACTAGCGGGGTACGAGCAGTACTTC.

J is TRBJ1-5 and V is TRBV6-1; 10 bases map to TRBD1. The CDR3 contains 15 residues. Germline V CDR1 and CDR2: MNHNS, SASEGT. Unmatched junction bases numbered 5, after V lost 3 bases and J lost 6 bases. This CDR3 is CASSERDRGLQPQHF. In nucleotides, the CDR3 is TGTGCCAGCAGTGAGCGCGACAGGGGGCTTCAGCCCCAGCATTTT.

This sequence joins TRBV29-1 and TRBJ1-2; the match to TRBD1 covers 8 bases. The V gene's germline CDR1 is SQVTM and CDR2 ANQGSEA. Unmatched junction bases numbered 17, after V lost 0 bases and J lost 5 bases. There are 18 residues in the CDR3. The CDR3 DNA sequence: TGCAGCGTTGAAGATCGGAGGACAGGGCGCCTCGGGTGGTATGGCTACACCTTC. This codes for CSVEDRRTGRLGWYGYTF.

V gene TRBV5-1 combines with J gene TRBJ2-3, with D uncertain. Deletions cut 2 bases from V and 1 base from J, with 14 bases between. This CDR3 is built from 16 residues. Per germline, CDR1 SGHRS and CDR2 YFSETQ. CDR3 in amino acids: CASSFTPREGTDTQYF. The CDR3 DNA reads as TGCGCCAGCAGCTTCACCCCGAGAGAAGGCACAGATACGCAGTATTTT.

Note on this clone: Within the sample, other DNA sequences also encode this same CDR3. The CDR3: CASSFGGSYEQYF. The CDR3 DNA sequence: TGTGCCAGCAGTTTCGGGGGTTCCTACGAGCAGTACTTC. The chain employs TRBV27 and TRBJ2-7; D may be TRBD2 (6 bases). Germline V CDR1 and CDR2: MNHEY, SMNVEV (reference sequence). V was trimmed by 3 bases and J by 1 base, leaving 7 bases between them. The CDR3 totals 13 residues.

This rearrangement joins TRBV6-1 to TRBJ2-2; 11 nucleotides agree with TRBD2. V shed 3 bases, J shed 3 bases, and the junction held 3 bases outside the gene matches. The germline V gene encodes CDR1 MNHNS and CDR2 SASEGT. The CDR3 runs 16 residues. DNA for the CDR3: TGTGCCAGCAGTGACTTAGCGGGAGGGGACACCGGGGAGCTGTTTTTT. The encoded protein is CASSDLAGGDTGELFF.

This clone has only one observation. The chain uses TRBV27 and TRBJ2-7; 7 nucleotides match TRBD2. Germline values: CDR1 MNHEY, CDR2 SMNVEV (reference sequence). This CDR3 has 16 residues. V shed 4 bases and J 3 bases; nucleotides not matched to a gene: 12. CDR3 in amino acids: CASSYISGPLLYEQYF. For the CDR3, the DNA is TGTGCCAGCAGTTATATTAGCGGGCCTCTCCTCTACGAGCAGTACTTC.

Only one count was recorded for this clone. The chain has TRBV27 and TRBJ2-1; 8 bases line up with TRBD1. Germline assignment: CDR1 MNHEY and CDR2 SMNVEV (reference sequence). The CDR3 has 13 residues. Trimming removed 6 bases from V and 4 bases from J; junction bases left unmatched: 2. CDR3 nucleotide sequence: TGTGCCAGCAGGGACAGGGAGTACAATGAGCAGTTCTTC. Translating gives CASRDREYNEQFF.

This clone occurred once. The V gene is TRBV19, the J gene TRBJ1-2; no definite D call. CDR3 size: 16 residues. The V end lost 2 bases, the J end lost 8 bases, and 21 bases lay between the germline ends. The germline V gene has CDR1 LNHDA and CDR2 SQIVND (reference sequence). Here the CDR3 reads CASSIKDLRGAEGYTF. For the CDR3, the DNA is TGTGCCAGTAGTATAAAGGACCTGCGGGGAGCGGAAGGCTACACCTTC.

V is TRBV29-1 and J is TRBJ1-2; no clear D gene. Between the trimmed V and J ends, which lost 0 bases and 6 bases, there was a span of 11 bases. The germline CDR1 and CDR2 sequences are SQVTM and ANQGSEA. The length of the CDR3 is 13 residues. The DNA for the CDR3 is TGCAGCGTTGAAGAAGAACAGCCAGATGGCTACACCTTC. Translating gives CSVEEEQPDGYTF. Full variable domain (missing parts from reference TRBV29-1 and TRBJ1-2): SAVISQKPSRDICQRGTSLTIQCQVDSQVTMMFWYRQQPGQSLTLIATANQGSEATYESGFVIDKFPISRPNLTFSTLTVSNMSPEDSSIYLCSVEEEQPDGYTFGSGTRLTVV.

This sequence joins TRBV29-1 and TRBJ2-1; TRBD2 might be the D (6 bases). Trimming removed 5 bases at V and 4 bases at J, with 15 bases between. Germline V gene sequence: CDR1 SQVTM, CDR2 ANQGSEA. The CDR3 is made up of 14 amino acids. CDR3: CSVWLPSEYNEQFF. The CDR3 coding sequence is TGCAGCGTTTGGTTGCCTAGCGAGTACAATGAGCAGTTCTTC.

The V call is TRBV4-1, the J call TRBJ2-1, with D perhaps TRBD1 (6 bases). Deletions cut 1 base from V and 1 base from J, with 11 bases between. This CDR3 is built from 16 residues. Germline loops: CDR1 MGHRA, CDR2 YSYEKL. The DNA of the CDR3 is TGCGCCAGCAGCCAAGTCGGGCAGGGGTCCTACAATGAGCAGTTCTTC. The encoded protein is CASSQVGQGSYNEQFF.